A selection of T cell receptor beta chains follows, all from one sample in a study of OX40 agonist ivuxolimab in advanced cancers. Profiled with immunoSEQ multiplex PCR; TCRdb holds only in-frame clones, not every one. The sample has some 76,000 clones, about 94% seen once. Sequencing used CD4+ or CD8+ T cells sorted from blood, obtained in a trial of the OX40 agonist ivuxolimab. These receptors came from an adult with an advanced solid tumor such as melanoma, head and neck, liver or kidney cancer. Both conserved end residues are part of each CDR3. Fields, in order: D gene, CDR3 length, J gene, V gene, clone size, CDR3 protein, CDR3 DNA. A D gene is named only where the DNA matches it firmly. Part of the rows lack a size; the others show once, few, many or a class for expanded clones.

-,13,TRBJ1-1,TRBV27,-,CASSWGQNTEAFF,TGTGCCAGCAGTTGGGGGCAGAACACTGAAGCTTTCTTT
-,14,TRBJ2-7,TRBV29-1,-,CSVVGGDSAYEQYF,TGCAGCGTTGTGGGGGGGGACAGCGCCTACGAGCAGTACTTC
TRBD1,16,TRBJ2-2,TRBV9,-,CASSARDRVGTGELFF,TGTGCCAGCAGCGCACGGGACAGGGTAGGCACCGGGGAGCTGTTTTTT
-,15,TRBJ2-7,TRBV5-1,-,CASSLNSQTTYEQYF,TGCGCCAGCAGCTTGAATTCACAGACCACCTACGAGCAGTACTTC
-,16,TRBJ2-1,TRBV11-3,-,CASSFTSEGSGNEQFF,TGTGCCAGCAGCTTTACCTCCGAGGGATCGGGCAATGAGCAGTTCTTC
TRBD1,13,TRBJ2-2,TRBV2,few,CARNGQGSGELFF,TGTGCCAGAAACGGACAGGGGTCCGGGGAGCTGTTTTTT
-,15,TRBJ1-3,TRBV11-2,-,CASSLDPTAGNTIYF,TGTGCCAGCAGCTTAGATCCGACAGCTGGAAACACCATATATTTT
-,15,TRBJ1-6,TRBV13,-,CASSLGAGRGSPLHF,TGTGCCAGCAGCTTAGGGGCAGGGAGGGGTTCACCCCTCCACTTT
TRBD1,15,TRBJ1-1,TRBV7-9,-,CASSRQGLGWTEAFF,TGTGCCAGCAGCAGACAGGGTTTAGGGTGGACTGAAGCTTTCTTT
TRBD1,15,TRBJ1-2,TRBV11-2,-,CASSLYRGTSYGYTF,TGTGCCAGCAGCTTATACAGGGGTACGAGCTATGGCTACACCTTC
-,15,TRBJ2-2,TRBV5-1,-,CASSSRMGETGELFF,TGCGCCAGCAGCTCCAGGATGGGGGAAACCGGGGAGCTGTTTTTT
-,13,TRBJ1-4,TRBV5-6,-,CASSLSSNEKLFF,TGTGCCAGCAGCTTAAGCAGTAATGAAAAACTGTTTTTT
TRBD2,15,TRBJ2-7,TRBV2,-,CASSEFVAGVNEQYF,TGTGCCAGCAGTGAATTCGTAGCGGGGGTGAACGAGCAGTACTTC
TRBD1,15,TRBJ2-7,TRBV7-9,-,CASSPPDRGHYEQYF,TGTGCCAGCAGCCCCCCGGACAGGGGGCACTACGAGCAGTACTTC
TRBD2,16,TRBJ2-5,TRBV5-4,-,CASSLRGGGAAETQYF,TGTGCCAGCAGCTTGAGAGGCGGGGGGGCCGCGGAGACCCAGTACTTC
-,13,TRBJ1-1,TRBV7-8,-,CASSYVGVTEAFF,TGTGCCAGCAGCTACGTAGGGGTAACTGAAGCTTTCTTT
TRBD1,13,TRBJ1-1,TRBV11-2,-,CASRPTGGTEAFF,TGTGCCAGCAGACCGACAGGGGGCACTGAAGCTTTCTTT
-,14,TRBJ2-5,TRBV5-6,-,CASSPEEGGETQYF,TGTGCCAGCAGCCCGGAAGAGGGCGGAGAGACCCAGTACTTC
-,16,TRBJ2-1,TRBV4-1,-,CASSQDSGAYYNEQFF,TGCGCCAGCAGCCAAGATTCAGGGGCTTACTACAATGAGCAGTTCTTC
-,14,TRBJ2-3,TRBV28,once,CASSFVAGTDTQYF,TGTGCCAGCAGTTTCGTAGCGGGCACAGATACGCAGTATTTT
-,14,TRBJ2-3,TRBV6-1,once,CASIAWDGGDTQYF,TGTGCCAGCATCGCCTGGGACGGTGGAGATACGCAGTATTTT
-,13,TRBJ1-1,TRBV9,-,CASSMGPNTEAFF,TGTGCCAGCAGCATGGGACCGAACACTGAAGCTTTCTTT